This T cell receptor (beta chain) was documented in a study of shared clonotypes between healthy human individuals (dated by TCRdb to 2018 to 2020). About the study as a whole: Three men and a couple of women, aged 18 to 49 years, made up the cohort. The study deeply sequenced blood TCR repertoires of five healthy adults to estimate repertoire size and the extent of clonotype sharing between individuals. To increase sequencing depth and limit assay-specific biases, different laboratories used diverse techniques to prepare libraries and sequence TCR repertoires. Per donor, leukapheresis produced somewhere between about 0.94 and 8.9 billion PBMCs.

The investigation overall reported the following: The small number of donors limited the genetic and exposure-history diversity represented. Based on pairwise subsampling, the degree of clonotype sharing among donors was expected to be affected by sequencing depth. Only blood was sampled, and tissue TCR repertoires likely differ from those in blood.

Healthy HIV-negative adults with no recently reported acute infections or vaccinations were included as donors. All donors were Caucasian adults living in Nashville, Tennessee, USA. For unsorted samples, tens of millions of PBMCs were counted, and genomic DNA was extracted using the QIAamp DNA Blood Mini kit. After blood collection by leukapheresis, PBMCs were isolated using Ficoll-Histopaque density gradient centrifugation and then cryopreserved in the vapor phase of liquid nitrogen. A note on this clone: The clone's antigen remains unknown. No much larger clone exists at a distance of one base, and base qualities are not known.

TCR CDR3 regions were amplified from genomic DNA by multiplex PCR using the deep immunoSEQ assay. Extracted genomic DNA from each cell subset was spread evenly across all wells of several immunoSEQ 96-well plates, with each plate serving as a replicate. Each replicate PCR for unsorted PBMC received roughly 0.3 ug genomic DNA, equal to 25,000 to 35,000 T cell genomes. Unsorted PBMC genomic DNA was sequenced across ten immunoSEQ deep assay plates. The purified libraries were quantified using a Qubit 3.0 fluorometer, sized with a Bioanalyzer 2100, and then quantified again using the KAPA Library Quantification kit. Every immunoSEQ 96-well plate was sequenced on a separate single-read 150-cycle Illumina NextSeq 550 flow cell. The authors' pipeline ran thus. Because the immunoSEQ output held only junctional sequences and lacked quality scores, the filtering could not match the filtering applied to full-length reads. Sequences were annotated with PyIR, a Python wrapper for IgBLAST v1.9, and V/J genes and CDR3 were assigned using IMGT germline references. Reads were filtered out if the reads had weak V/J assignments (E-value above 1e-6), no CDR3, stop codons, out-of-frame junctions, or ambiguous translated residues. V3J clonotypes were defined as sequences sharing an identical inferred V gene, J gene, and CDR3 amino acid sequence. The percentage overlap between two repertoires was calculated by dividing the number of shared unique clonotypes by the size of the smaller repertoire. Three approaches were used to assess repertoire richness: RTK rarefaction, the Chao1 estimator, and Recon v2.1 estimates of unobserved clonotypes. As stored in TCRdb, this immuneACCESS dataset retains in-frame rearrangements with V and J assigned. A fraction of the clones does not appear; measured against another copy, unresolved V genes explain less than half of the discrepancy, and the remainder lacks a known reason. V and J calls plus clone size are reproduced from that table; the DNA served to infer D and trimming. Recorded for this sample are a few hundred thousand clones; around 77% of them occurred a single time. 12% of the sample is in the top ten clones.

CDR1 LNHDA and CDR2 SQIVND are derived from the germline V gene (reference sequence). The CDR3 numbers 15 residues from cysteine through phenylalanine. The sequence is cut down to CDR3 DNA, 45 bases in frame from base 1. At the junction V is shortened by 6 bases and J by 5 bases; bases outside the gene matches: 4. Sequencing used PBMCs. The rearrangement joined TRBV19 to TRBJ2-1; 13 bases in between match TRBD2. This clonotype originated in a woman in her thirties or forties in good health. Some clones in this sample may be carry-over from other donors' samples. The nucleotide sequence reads TGTGCCAGTAGAGGACTAGCGGGAGTCGACAATGAGCAGTTCTTC. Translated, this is CASRGLAGVDNEQFF.